The 20 T cell receptor beta chains listed next were all sequenced from one sample in a study of blood T cell repertoires in COVID-19 (dated by TCRdb to the early 2020s). The method behind the library was the immunoSEQ multiplex PCR assay. In TCRdb, the immuneACCESS table is reduced to in-frame sequences with V and J assigned. These tables do not hold every clone; where another copy was compared, an unresolved V gene accounts for under half, and the others remain unexplained. The sample includes approximately 160,000 clones, with 60% to 85% observed a single time. The ten largest make up 2.8% of the sample. The sequenced sample consisted of peripheral blood. The source is a man aged 65 to 79 with acute or convalescent COVID-19.

This chain connects TRBV5-4 to TRBJ2-7, with TRBD2 as a possible D gene (7 bases). The CDR3 sequence is 14 residues long. Trimming removed 4 bases at V and 4 bases at J, with 15 bases between. Germline V lookup: CDR1 SGHNT, CDR2 YYREEE (reference sequence). The DNA of the CDR3 is TGTGCCAGCAGCGTACAGGGAGGGGGTTACGAGCAGTACTTC. Residues: CASSVQGGGYEQYF.

The chain has TRBV10-3 and TRBJ2-7, with 11 nucleotides matching TRBD2. The CDR3 runs to 15 residues. With 4 bases clipped from V and 3 bases from J, the junction kept 5 bases outside the gene matches. Per the germline V gene, CDR1 is ENHRY and CDR2 is SYGVKD. The CDR3 sequence is CAISGAGTSGYEQYF. Written as DNA, the CDR3 is TGTGCCATCAGTGGTGCCGGGACTAGCGGCTACGAGCAGTACTTC.

The chain links TRBV12-5 to TRBJ2-2; 10 bases align to TRBD1. Per the germline V gene, CDR1 is LGHNT and CDR2 is FRNRAP. V lost 5 bases, J lost 4 bases, and 4 bases stayed unmatched. This CDR3 spans 15 amino acids. DNA of the CDR3: TGTGCTAGTGGTACCTGGACAGGGGGCACCGGGGAGCTGTTTTTT. Translated: CASGTWTGGTGELFF. The full variable domain, its missing parts supplied by reference TRBV12-5 and TRBJ2-2, is DARVTQTPRHKVTEMGQEVTMRCQPILGHNTVFWYRQTMMQGLELLAYFRNRAPLDDSGMPKDRFSAEMPDATLATLKIQPSEPRDSAVYFCASGTWTGGTGELFFGEGSRLTVL.

The chain employs TRBV5-1 and TRBJ2-1, with 16 bases aligning to TRBD2. V lost 0 bases to trimming and J lost 0 bases; unmatched junction nucleotides: 9. The CDR3 has 21 residues. Germline V gives CDR1 SGHRS, CDR2 YFSETQ. CDR3 sequence reads: CASSLAPGLAGGLTSYNEQFF. The CDR3 coding sequence is TGCGCCAGCAGCTTGGCCCCGGGACTAGCGGGAGGGCTTACCTCCTACAATGAGCAGTTCTTC.

J is TRBJ1-6 and V is TRBV3-1 (or the pseudogene TRBV3-2), with TRBD1 matching 9 bases. Germline CDR1 and CDR2: LGHDT and YNNKEL (reference sequence). The CDR3 has 13 amino acids. Trimming took 4 bases from V and 14 from J; bases not matched to a gene: 6. CDR3 bases: TGTGCCAGCAGCCCGGGACAGGGCTTTGCCCTCCACTTT. Translation: CASSPGQGFALHF.

J is TRBJ1-4 and V is TRBV2; D possibly corresponds to TRBD1 (6 bases). Germline V gene lookup returns CDR1 SNHLY and CDR2 FYNNEI. This CDR3 has 14 amino acids. V was pared by 6 bases and J by 2 bases, with 10 bases between. The CDR3 protein is CASREDSTNEKLFF. DNA of the CDR3: TGTGCCAGCAGGGAGGACAGTACTAATGAAAAACTGTTTTTT.

The V call is TRBV18, the J call TRBJ2-7; TRBD1 matches at 7 bases. V dropped 2 bases and J dropped 5; count of bases not matched to a gene: 3. Germline V CDR1 and CDR2: KGHSH, LQKENI. The CDR3 loop spans 13 amino acids. Here the CDR3 reads CASSPDRVHEQYF. For the CDR3, the DNA is TGTGCCAGCTCACCAGACAGGGTCCACGAGCAGTACTTC.

This clone was recorded once. This sequence joins TRBV11-2 and TRBJ2-3; D perhaps matches TRBD2 (7 bases). CDR3 length equals 16 residues. The V end was cut by 5 bases, the J end by 0 bases, with 15 bases between. CDR1 SGHAT and CDR2 FQNNGV come from the germline V gene. This CDR3 is CASSPRGGASTDTQYF. CDR3 DNA: TGTGCCAGCAGCCCGAGGGGGGGGGCTAGCACAGATACGCAGTATTTT.

The chain couples TRBV5-1 to TRBJ2-1, with D possibly matching TRBD2 (5 bases). V gave up 0 bases and J gave up 4 bases, with 14 bases separating them. CDR1 SGHRS and CDR2 YFSETQ come from the germline V gene. The CDR3 runs to 16 residues. CDR3 region: CASSLVLGSGYNEQFF. The CDR3 nucleotides are TGCGCCAGCAGCTTGGTACTAGGGTCGGGATACAATGAGCAGTTCTTC.

V usage is TRBV7-9 and J usage is TRBJ2-2, with 10 bases that match TRBD1. Germline CDR1 reads SEHNR; CDR2 reads FQNEAQ (reference sequence). V dropped 3 bases and J dropped 4; count of bases not matched to a gene: 2. This CDR3 has 15 residues. In DNA form, the CDR3 reads TGTGCCAGCAGCTTGGGACAGGGGTTCACCGGGGAGCTGTTTTTT. The encoded protein is CASSLGQGFTGELFF. The full variable domain, completed using reference TRBV7-9 and TRBJ2-2, is DTGVSQNPRHKITKRGQNVTFRCDPISEHNRLYWYRQTLGQGPEFLTYFQNEAQLEKSRLLSDRFSAERPKGSFSTLEIQRTEQGDSAMYLCASSLGQGFTGELFFGEGSRLTVL.

The J gene is TRBJ2-3, the V gene TRBV27; the D gene is possibly TRBD2 (6 bases). Germline CDR1 reads MNHEY; CDR2 reads SMNVEV (reference sequence). There are 16 residues in the CDR3. Trimming removed 3 bases at V and 0 bases at J, with 13 bases between. The CDR3 sequence: CASSFGLAASTDTQYF. DNA of the CDR3: TGTGCCAGCAGTTTCGGGTTAGCGGCTAGCACAGATACGCAGTATTTT.

V usage is TRBV11-2 and J usage is TRBJ2-7; D call uncertain. The CDR3 consists of 13 residues. Germline loops: CDR1 SGHAT, CDR2 FQNNGV. Trimming removed 6 bases from V and 0 bases from J, with 9 bases in between. The CDR3 here is CASRPPGSYEQYF. DNA for the CDR3: TGTGCCAGCAGGCCCCCAGGCTCCTACGAGCAGTACTTC.

The V gene is TRBV2, the J gene TRBJ2-1; D is uncertain. V was pared by 2 bases and J by 10 bases, with 6 bases between. CDR1 and CDR2 from the germline V gene are SNHLY and FYNNEI. CDR3 length: 11 amino acids. CDR3 nucleotides: TGTGCCAGCAGTGAACAGATCGAGCAGTTCTTC. Encoded protein: CASSEQIEQFF.

This clone was observed a few times. This chain connects TRBV5-4 to TRBJ1-2; the match to TRBD1 covers 10 bases. V trimming: 3 bases; J trimming: 3 bases; junction bases outside the gene matches: 2. In germline, CDR1 is SGHNT, CDR2 YYREEE (reference sequence). This CDR3 is built from 14 residues. The CDR3 protein is CASSWDRGDYGYTF. DNA for the CDR3: TGTGCCAGCAGCTGGGACAGGGGCGACTATGGCTACACCTTC.

Many counts were recorded for this clone. The J gene is TRBJ2-7, the V gene TRBV9, with TRBD1 matching over 7 bases. Germline V lookup: CDR1 SGDLS, CDR2 YYNGEE. The CDR3 contains 15 residues. V shed 0 bases, J shed 1 base, and the junction held 4 bases outside the gene matches. The CDR3 nucleotides read TGTGCCAGCAGCGTAGCCGGGACAGCTTCCTACGAGCAGTACTTC. It codes for CASSVAGTASYEQYF.

The V call is TRBV5-1, the J call TRBJ2-2; D is perhaps TRBD1 (5 bases). The CDR3 sequence is 16 residues long. V lost 4 bases, J lost 7 bases, and 20 bases lay in between. Looked up from germline, CDR1 is SGHRS and CDR2 is YFSETQ. The CDR3 DNA reads as TGCGCCAGCAGCCCCTCCCCCTCAGGGTTGGGCGGGGAGCTGTTTTTT. Protein: CASSPSPSGLGGELFF.

This rearrangement joins TRBV6-6 to TRBJ2-3; TRBD2 is a possible D gene (5 bases). Trimming took off 6 bases at V and 0 bases at J, with 10 bases between the two ends. The V gene's germline CDR1 is MNHNY and CDR2 SVGAGI (reference sequence). There are 14 residues in the CDR3. The CDR3, as DNA: TGTGCCAGCAGCCCCGGGGTGAGCACAGATACGCAGTATTTT. It yields the protein CASSPGVSTDTQYF.

The chain links TRBV25-1 to TRBJ2-2, with TRBD2 identical over 9 bases. Germline V gene sequence: CDR1 MGHDK, CDR2 SYGVNS. J lost 0 bases, V lost 11 bases, and 13 bases had no gene match. The CDR3 has 17 amino acids. The CDR3 region is CAAEGRGGFANTGELFF. In DNA form, the CDR3 reads TGTGCCGCCGAGGGGCGGGGGGGTTTCGCGAACACCGGGGAGCTGTTTTTT.

The chain combines TRBV29-1 with TRBJ1-1; the match to TRBD1 covers 9 bases. The ends lost 2 bases at V and 7 bases at J; junction bases unmatched: 14. CDR3 length: 16 amino acids. Germline V CDR1 and CDR2: SQVTM, ANQGSEA. The CDR3 nucleotides read TGCAGCGTTGAAAGGCGGGTACCCGGGACAGGGAGTGAAGCTTTCTTT. Encoded protein: CSVERRVPGTGSEAFF.

In regard to this clone: This same CDR3 is encoded by further DNA sequences in the sample. This CDR3 reads CASSPPGQGTDTQYF. The CDR3 DNA is TGTGCCAGCTCACCACCAGGTCAGGGAACAGATACGCAGTATTTT. This chain connects TRBV18 to TRBJ2-3; tentative D call: TRBD1 (5 bases). Trimming pared 0 bases from V and 3 bases from J, leaving 10 bases between. This CDR3 spans 15 amino acids. CDR1 is KGHSH, CDR2 LQKENI, per germline.